The clone carrying this T cell receptor (beta chain) has only a few counts. These data originate in a study of blood T cell repertoires in COVID-19. Study background: The United States, Italy and Spain provided the acute and convalescent COVID-19 samples. The analysed material was cDNA or gDNA that came from T cells, B-cell-depleted T cells, or PBMCs.

The assay was immunoSEQ multiplex PCR, and TCRdb's table has in-frame clones only and misses some. The sample has around 230,000 clones, over 80% seen once; the top ten hold about 27%. Germline lookup yields CDR1 KGHSH and CDR2 LQKENI. The CDR3 is 13 residues long. V was shortened by 3 bases and J by 5 bases, with 8 bases between the two germline ends. The V call is TRBV18, the J call TRBJ2-1; tentatively, D is TRBD2 (5 bases). Sequencing was carried out using peripheral blood. This TCR derives from a man aged 35-49 years with acute or convalescent COVID-19. The CDR3 protein is CASSPLANNEQFF. The DNA of the CDR3 is TGTGCCAGCTCACCCTTAGCGAACAATGAGCAGTTCTTC.